Below, 5 T cell receptor beta chains from the same sample are listed, as sequenced in a study of CD8 T cells in ankylosing spondylitis. Using its own MiXCR run on the 5' RACE reads, TCRdb lists one record per CDR3 protein. The sample carries approximately 100,000 distinct CDR3 sequences, 24% recorded once. Material: synovial fluid, either unsorted or a sorted T cell fraction (not recorded which). The receptors shown here come from a male donor with ankylosing spondylitis.

This clonotype was recorded many times. The chain recombines TRBV18 with TRBJ2-7; no firm D call. Germline V lookup: CDR1 KGHSH, CDR2 LQKENI. V lost 2 bases and J 0 bases, leaving 5 bases between the germline ends. The CDR3 contains 13 residues. The DNA for the CDR3 is TGTGCCAGCTCACCAGGCAACTCCTACGAGCAGTACGTC. Translated: CASSPGNSYEQYV.

V and J are TRBV5-1 and TRBJ2-5; the D is unclear. This CDR3 has 12 residues. V gave up 4 bases and J gave up 0 bases, with 4 bases separating them. Germline V CDR1 and CDR2: SGHRS, YFSETQ. In DNA, the CDR3 is TGCGCCAGCAGCGCGTACCAAGAGACCCAGTACTTC. It codes for CASSAYQETQYF.

The chain employs TRBV12-5 and TRBJ1-1; no clear D. Trimming stripped 7 bases from V and 1 base from J, with 7 bases between. This CDR3 is 12 amino acids long. Germline CDR1 and CDR2: LGHNT and FRNRAP. The CDR3 protein is CASEVSNTEAFF. CDR3 nucleotides: TGTGCTAGTGAAGTCTCGAACACTGAAGCTTTCTTT.

The chain is built from TRBV5-6 and TRBJ2-5; D is tentatively TRBD1 or TRBD2 (5 bases each). Trimming left V 10 bases short and J 2 bases short, with 21 bases between. CDR1 is SGHDT and CDR2 is YYEEEE in the germline V gene. This CDR3 is built from 15 residues. The CDR3 DNA reads TGTGCCTACCCGGAGGAAAGGGACCCTCAAGAGACCCAGTACTTC. Translating gives CAYPEERDPQETQYF.

The chain recombines TRBV15 with TRBJ2-1; D not resolved. Between the trimmed V and J ends, which lost 7 bases and 0 bases, there was a span of 7 bases. CDR1 is LNHNV and CDR2 is YYDKDF in the germline V gene (reference sequence). The CDR3 is made up of 13 amino acids. The DNA of the CDR3 is TGTGCCACCATAAACAGCTCCTACAATGAGCAGTTCTTC. Protein product: CATINSSYNEQFF.